This TCR beta chain comes out of a study of blood T cell repertoires in COVID-19. Study details: PBMCs, B-cell-depleted T cells, or T cells were the source of the cDNA or gDNA that made up the material.

V shed 7 bases, J shed 2 bases, and the junction held 8 bases outside the gene matches. Germline V gene sequence: CDR1 SGHTA, CDR2 FQGNSA. There are 15 residues in the CDR3. TCRdb's table, derived via immunoSEQ multiplex PCR, lists solely in-frame clones and lacks some. The table lists 35,000 to 55,000 clones, around 87% of them singletons. Sequences were obtained from peripheral blood. This receptor was taken from a human donor in a cohort sampled during active COVID-19. This sequence joins TRBV7-2 and TRBJ2-7, with 10 bases lining up with TRBD2. CDR3 amino acids: CASTPIAGGPYEQYF. In DNA, the CDR3 is TGTGCCAGCACCCCTATAGCGGGAGGACCCTACGAGCAGTACTTC.